The source of this TCR beta chain is a study of T-cell memory formation after mild COVID-19. Study background: Largely, TCR clusters stayed within a single donor. Regarding the study as a whole: Still unconfirmed is whether the second-wave clones peaking on day 37 recognized SARS-CoV-2.

The V and J ends lost 2 bases and 2 bases respectively, with 12 bases between them. Germline V gives CDR1 LNHDA, CDR2 SQIVND (reference sequence). The length of the CDR3 is 15 residues. One entry per CDR3 protein, called by TCRdb with MiXCR from the 5' RACE reads. The table lists roughly 600,000 distinct CDR3 sequences, around 17% of them singletons. Worth noting for this clonotype: Antigen specificity is unknown.

The sequenced sample was PBMCs or a T cell subset sorted from them (not recorded which). The rearrangement joins TRBV19 to TRBJ1-2; D is uncertain. The receptor was derived from an adult woman who had mild COVID-19 (a few samples of this study predate the infection). Cell type and time point are not known. Written as DNA, the CDR3 is TGTGCCAGTAGTATAAGGAACCCTTCAAACTATGGCTACACCTTC. This sequence encodes CASSIRNPSNYGYTF.